This T cell receptor (beta chain) was recorded in a study of blood T cell repertoires in COVID-19. About the research overall: T cells, B-cell-depleted T cells, or PBMCs supplied cDNA or gDNA.

In the original workflow: Counts of nucleated cells, estimated from reference gene primer amplification, were obtained. TCRdb's table, derived via immunoSEQ multiplex PCR, lists solely in-frame clones and lacks some. The V and J calls and clone size are taken from that table; D and trimming were inferred from the DNA. The data hold about 240,000 clones, with around 89% observed a single time. Participants' reported clinical history set cohort assignment. Recovery among Cohort 3 donors was established by two negative PCRs, clearance, or symptom resolution. The material sequenced was PBMCs or T cells enriched from blood (not recorded which). This sequence was found in a woman aged 25 to 39 who had recovered from COVID-19.

For the CDR3, the DNA is TGTGCCAGCAGCTCAGGGACAGGGTCGGGCTACACCTTC. Amino acids: CASSSGTGSGYTF. The rearrangement joins TRBV7-3 to TRBJ1-2; 9 bases match TRBD1. V lost 4 bases, J lost 8 bases, and 5 bases stayed unmatched. Germline lookup yields CDR1 SGHTA and CDR2 FQGTGA. The CDR3 length is 13 residues.